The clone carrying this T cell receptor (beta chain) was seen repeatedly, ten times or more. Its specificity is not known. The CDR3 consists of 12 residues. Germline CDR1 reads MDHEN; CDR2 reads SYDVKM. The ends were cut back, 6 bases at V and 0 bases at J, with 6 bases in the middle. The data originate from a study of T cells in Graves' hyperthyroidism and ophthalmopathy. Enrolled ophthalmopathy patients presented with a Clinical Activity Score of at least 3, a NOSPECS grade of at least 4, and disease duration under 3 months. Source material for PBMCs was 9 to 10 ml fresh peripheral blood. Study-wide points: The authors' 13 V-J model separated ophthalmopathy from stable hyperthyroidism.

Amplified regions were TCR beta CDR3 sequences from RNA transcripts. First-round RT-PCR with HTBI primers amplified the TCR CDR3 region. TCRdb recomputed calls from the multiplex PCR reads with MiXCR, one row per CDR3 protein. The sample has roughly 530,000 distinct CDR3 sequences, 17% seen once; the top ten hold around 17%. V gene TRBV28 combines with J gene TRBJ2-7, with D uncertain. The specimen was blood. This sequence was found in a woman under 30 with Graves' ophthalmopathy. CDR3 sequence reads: CASSRGSYEQYF. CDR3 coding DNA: TGTGCCAGCAGCCGAGGCTCCTACGAGCAGTACTTC.